This paragraph covers one T cell receptor beta chain sequence. Its antigen remains unidentified. These data are taken from a study of PD-1 blockade in classical Hodgkin lymphoma. The study's findings and limits: Those starting nivolumab under 1 year post-ASCT were excluded. CD4+ TCR diversity climbed significantly by C4D1, unlike CD8+ TCR diversity. Relapsed/refractory patients reportedly had lower baseline diversity than newly diagnosed patients.

Germline CDR1 MNHEY, CDR2 SVGAGI. Trimming cost V 2 bases and J 3 bases, with 11 bases left between them. CDR3 length equals 15 residues. Only in-frame clones appear in the TCRdb table, and some are missing; sequencing was by immunoSEQ multiplex PCR. The sample lists 80,000 to 100,000 clones; about 93% were seen once. Regarding time point: cycle 4 day 1 (C4D1), after more than five weeks of nivolumab. All the patients suffered relapse after autologous stem cell transplantation, and brentuximab vedotin exposure differed. Complete response, partial response or progressive disease was recorded as best response.

The V call is TRBV6-5, the J call TRBJ2-1, with D possibly matching TRBD2 (5 bases). This clonotype originated in a human donor with classical Hodgkin lymphoma. The specimen comprised peripheral blood mononuclear cells (PBMCs), sampled before the fourth cycle of nivolumab. CDR3 sequence (DNA): TGTGCCAGCAGTTACGACTATATCCTCTACAATGAGCAGTTCTTC. This gives the protein CASSYDYILYNEQFF.